These 16 T cell receptor beta chains originate from one sample sequenced in a study of shared clonotypes between healthy human individuals. Naivety among CD8 cells was defined by CD45RO negativity and positive CCR7 selection, thereby excluding terminally differentiated effector memory CD45RA+ cells. Libraries were prepared by immunoSEQ multiplex PCR; TCRdb keeps only in-frame clonotypes and omits some of them. The sample records about 2.2 million clones, about 94% being singletons. The sequencing sample was made of naive CD8+ T cells from PBMCs. All receptors come from a man aged 18 to 29 in good health. Some clones in this sample may be carry-over from other donors' samples.

This sequence joins TRBV7-9 and TRBJ1-2, with D unclear. V was cut by 1 base and J by 1 base, with 7 bases left in between. Germline V gene sequence: CDR1 SEHNR, CDR2 FQNEAQ (reference sequence). The CDR3 covers 14 residues. The CDR3 bases are TGTGCCAGCAGCTTAGATGGCAGTAACTATGGCTACACCTTC. Translating it yields CASSLDGSNYGYTF. The full variable domain, with the rest looked up from reference TRBV7-9 and TRBJ1-2, is DTGVSQNPRHKITKRGQNVTFRCDPISEHNRLYWYRQTLGQGPEFLTYFQNEAQLEKSRLLSDRFSAERPKGSFSTLEIQRTEQGDSAMYLCASSLDGSNYGYTFGSGTRLTVV.

Comments on this clone: The same CDR3 arises from other DNA sequences in this sample as well. The V call is TRBV11-2, the J call TRBJ2-2; no firm D call. The CDR3 consists of 12 residues. Trimming pared 2 bases from V and 6 bases from J, leaving 4 bases between. CDR1 and CDR2 from the germline V gene are SGHAT and FQNNGV. In nucleotides, the CDR3 is TGTGCCAGCAGCTTATCCCCCGGGGAGCTGTTTTTT. Its translation is CASSLSPGELFF. The full variable domain, its missing parts supplied by reference TRBV11-2 and TRBJ2-2, is EAGVAQSPRYKIIEKRQSVAFWCNPISGHATLYWYQQILGQGPKLLIQFQNNGVVDDSQLPKDRFSAERLKGVDSTLKIQPAKLEDSAVYLCASSLSPGELFFGEGSRLTVL.

The chain carries TRBV19 and TRBJ2-2; weak D call: TRBD1 (6 bases). Germline loops: CDR1 LNHDA, CDR2 SQIVND (reference sequence). The CDR3 runs to 15 residues. Trimming pared 7 bases from V and 3 bases from J, leaving 15 bases between. The CDR3 region has the DNA TGTGCCAGTACCCCCCTGGGGGCATACACCGGGGAGCTGTTTTTT. This gives the protein CASTPLGAYTGELFF.

The chain uses TRBV4-1 and TRBJ2-7; D may be TRBD2 (5 bases). Between the trimmed V and J ends, which lost 5 bases and 4 bases, there was a span of 9 bases. This CDR3 comprises 12 residues. Germline loops: CDR1 MGHRA, CDR2 YSYEKL. The CDR3 sequence: CASSERGYEQYF. CDR3 nucleotides: TGCGCCAGCAGCGAACGCGGGTACGAGCAGTACTTC.

The chain is built from TRBV6-5 and TRBJ2-1; 7 nucleotides match TRBD2. V gave up 0 bases and J gave up 7 bases; unmatched junction bases: 9. The CDR3 has 16 amino acids. Per germline, CDR1 MNHEY and CDR2 SVGAGI. DNA of the CDR3: TGTGCCAGCAGTTACTCCGCGGGAGAGGTTGAGAATGAGCAGTTCTTC. This translates into CASSYSAGEVENEQFF.

This chain joins TRBV27 and TRBJ1-1, with 10 bases fitting TRBD1. Per the germline V gene, CDR1 is MNHEY and CDR2 is SMNVEV (reference sequence). V lost 4 bases, J lost 4 bases, and 9 bases stayed unmatched. The CDR3 consists of 16 residues. Written as DNA, the CDR3 is TGTGCCAGCAGTTCCGGGACAGGGGATCGTAGCACTGAAGCTTTCTTT. Translation gives CASSSGTGDRSTEAFF.

This sequence joins TRBV7-6 and TRBJ2-1, with a tentative D call TRBD2 (6 bases). The V end lost 5 bases, the J end lost 6 bases, and 14 bases lay between the germline ends. This CDR3 is 14 amino acids long. Germline CDR1 SGHVS, CDR2 FNYEAQ. The DNA of the CDR3 is TGTGCCAGCAGCCCGATTCGGGGGATCAATGAGCAGTTCTTC. Translation gives CASSPIRGINEQFF.

The rearrangement uses TRBV5-6 and TRBJ2-3, with a possible D match to TRBD1 (5 bases). The germline CDR1 and CDR2 sequences are SGHDT and YYEEEE. The ends were cut back, 3 bases at V and 1 base at J, with 9 bases in the middle. The CDR3 sequence is 14 residues long. CDR3 protein: CASSSVRGTDTQYF. The CDR3 DNA follows: TGTGCCAGCAGCTCGGTCAGGGGCACAGATACGCAGTATTTT.

To note about this clone: Germline and junction disagree at one end, which may indicate a read error. The chain employs TRBV27 and TRBJ2-7; 7 positions agree with TRBD1. Germline CDR1 reads MNHEY; CDR2 reads SMNVEV (reference sequence). The CDR3 runs to 15 residues. CDR3 residues: CASSLNRQGSHEQYF. The DNA for the CDR3 is TGTGCCAGCAGTTTGAATCGACAGGGCTCCCACGAGCAGTACTTC.

The chain employs TRBV27 and TRBJ1-4; 7 nucleotides line up with TRBD1. The V gene's germline CDR1 is MNHEY and CDR2 SMNVEV (reference sequence). V lost 4 bases to trimming and J lost 5 bases; unmatched junction nucleotides: 10. This CDR3 contains 16 residues. The CDR3 region is CASSSELDRVNEKLFF. As DNA, the CDR3 is TGTGCCAGCAGTTCTGAACTCGACAGGGTCAATGAAAAACTGTTTTTT.

The gene calls are TRBV5-1 and TRBJ2-5; D is undetermined. CDR3 length: 14 residues. The germline V gene has CDR1 SGHRS and CDR2 YFSETQ. V lost 3 bases and J lost 2, with 11 bases in between. This chain's CDR3 is CASSSWRQQETQYF. As DNA, the CDR3 is TGCGCCAGCAGCTCCTGGCGCCAACAAGAGACCCAGTACTTC.

The chain employs TRBV30 and TRBJ1-1; D is ambiguous. The CDR3 covers 13 residues. The germline V gene encodes CDR1 GTSNPN and CDR2 SVGIG (reference sequence). Trimming pared 1 base from V and 1 base from J, leaving 7 bases between. CDR3 in DNA: TGTGCCTGGAGTGAAAAAGGGAACACTGAAGCTTTCTTT. This gives the protein CAWSEKGNTEAFF.

The chain employs TRBV13 and TRBJ2-5, with D perhaps TRBD1 (6 bases). Trimming took 6 bases from V and 5 from J, leaving 13 bases between them. Germline V gene sequence: CDR1 PRHDT, CDR2 FYEKMQ (reference sequence). CDR3 length: 13 amino acids. In DNA form, the CDR3 reads TGTGCCAGCAGACAGGGCTATGGGGAGACCCAGTACTTC. Translated: CASRQGYGETQYF.

The rearrangement uses TRBV5-1 and TRBJ2-7; 9 positions agree with TRBD2. Germline V gives CDR1 SGHRS, CDR2 YFSETQ. V lost 4 bases to trimming and J lost 5 bases; unmatched junction nucleotides: 13. The CDR3 extends over 16 amino acids. The CDR3 region has the DNA TGCGCCAGCAGCCCAAGACCGGGACTAGCTGCCCACGAGCAGTACTTC. Protein sequence: CASSPRPGLAAHEQYF.

The J gene is TRBJ2-3, the V gene TRBV5-6; a possible D gene is TRBD1 (5 bases). The CDR3 spans 14 residues. V shed 4 bases and J shed 0 bases, with 9 bases lying between them. Per germline, CDR1 SGHDT and CDR2 YYEEEE. The CDR3, as DNA: TGTGCCAGCAGCAAGGACACTAGCACAGATACGCAGTATTTT. Encoded protein: CASSKDTSTDTQYF.

This clone appeared a single time. The rearrangement uses TRBV10-3 and TRBJ2-7; D is perhaps TRBD1 (6 bases). The CDR3 spans 13 residues. Trimming removed 6 bases at V and 7 bases at J, with 16 bases between. CDR1 and CDR2 from the germline V gene are ENHRY and SYGVKD. This CDR3 reads CAISKNRVEEQYF. The CDR3 nucleotides read TGTGCCATCAGCAAAAACAGGGTCGAGGAGCAGTACTTC.